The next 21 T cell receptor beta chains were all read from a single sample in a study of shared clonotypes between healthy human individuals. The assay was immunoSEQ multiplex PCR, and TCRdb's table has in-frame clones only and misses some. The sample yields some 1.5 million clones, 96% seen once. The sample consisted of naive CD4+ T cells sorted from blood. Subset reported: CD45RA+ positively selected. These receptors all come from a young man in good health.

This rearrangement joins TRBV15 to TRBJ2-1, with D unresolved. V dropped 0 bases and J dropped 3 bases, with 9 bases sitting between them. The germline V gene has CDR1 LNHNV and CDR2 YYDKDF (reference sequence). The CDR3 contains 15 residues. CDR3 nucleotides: TGTGCCACCAGCAGAGAACAGTCGATCTACAATGAGCAGTTCTTC. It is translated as CATSREQSIYNEQFF.

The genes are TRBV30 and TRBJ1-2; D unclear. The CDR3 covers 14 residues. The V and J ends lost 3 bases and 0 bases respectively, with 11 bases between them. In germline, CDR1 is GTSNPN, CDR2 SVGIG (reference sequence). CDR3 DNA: TGTGCCTGGAGAGAGGACGGGACTAACTATGGCTACACCTTC. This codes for CAWREDGTNYGYTF.

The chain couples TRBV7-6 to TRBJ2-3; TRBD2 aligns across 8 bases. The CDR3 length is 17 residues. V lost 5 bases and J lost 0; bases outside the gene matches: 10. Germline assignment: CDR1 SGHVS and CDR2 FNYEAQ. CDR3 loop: CASSLGGTSVSTDTQYF. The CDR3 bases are TGTGCCAGCAGCCTAGGGGGGACTAGTGTAAGCACAGATACGCAGTATTTT.

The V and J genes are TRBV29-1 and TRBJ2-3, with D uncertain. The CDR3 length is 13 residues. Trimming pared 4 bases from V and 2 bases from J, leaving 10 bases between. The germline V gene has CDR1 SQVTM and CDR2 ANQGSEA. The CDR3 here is CSVVTAYTDTQYF. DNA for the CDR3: TGCAGCGTTGTTACAGCGTACACAGATACGCAGTATTTT.

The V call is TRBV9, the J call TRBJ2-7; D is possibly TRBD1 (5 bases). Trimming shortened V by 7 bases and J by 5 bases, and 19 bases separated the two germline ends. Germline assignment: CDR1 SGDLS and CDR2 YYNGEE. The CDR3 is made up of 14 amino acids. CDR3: CASGKIGQGDEQYF. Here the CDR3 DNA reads TGTGCCAGCGGGAAAATCGGGCAGGGCGACGAGCAGTACTTC.

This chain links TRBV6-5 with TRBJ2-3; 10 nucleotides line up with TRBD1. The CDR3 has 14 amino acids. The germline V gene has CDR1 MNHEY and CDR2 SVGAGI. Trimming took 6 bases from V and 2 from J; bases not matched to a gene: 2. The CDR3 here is CASSRQGATDTQYF. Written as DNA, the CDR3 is TGTGCCAGCAGCAGACAGGGGGCCACAGATACGCAGTATTTT.

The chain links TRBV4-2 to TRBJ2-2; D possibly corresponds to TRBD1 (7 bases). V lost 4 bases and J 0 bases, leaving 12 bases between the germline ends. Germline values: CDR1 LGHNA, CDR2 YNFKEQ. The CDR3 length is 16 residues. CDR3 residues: CASSLGRGANTGELFF. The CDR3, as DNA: TGTGCCAGCAGCCTAGGCAGGGGGGCGAACACCGGGGAGCTGTTTTTT.

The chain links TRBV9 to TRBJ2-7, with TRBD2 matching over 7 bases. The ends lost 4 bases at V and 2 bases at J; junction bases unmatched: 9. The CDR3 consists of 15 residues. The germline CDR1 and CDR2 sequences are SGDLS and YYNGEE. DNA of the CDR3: TGTGCCAGCAGCTCCCATACGGGAGGAACCTACGAGCAGTACTTC. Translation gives CASSSHTGGTYEQYF.

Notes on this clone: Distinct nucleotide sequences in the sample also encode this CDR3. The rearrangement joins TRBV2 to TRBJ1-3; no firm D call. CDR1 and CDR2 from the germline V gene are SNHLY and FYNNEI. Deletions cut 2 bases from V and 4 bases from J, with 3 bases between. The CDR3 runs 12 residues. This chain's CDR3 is CASSESGNTIYF. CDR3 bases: TGTGCCAGCAGTGAATCGGGAAACACCATATATTTT.

The CDR3 DNA sequence: TGTGCCAGCAGTTCACCAACCCAGGGGGGCACTGAAGCTTTCTTT. Protein: CASSSPTQGGTEAFF. The chain couples TRBV28 to TRBJ1-1; 7 nucleotides align to TRBD1. The germline CDR1 and CDR2 sequences are MDHEN and SYDVKM. The CDR3 has 15 amino acids. V trimming: 4 bases; J trimming: 4 bases; junction bases outside the gene matches: 9.

CDR3: CASSFVGQREGLAFF. DNA for the CDR3: TGTGCCAGCAGCTTCGTGGGCCAAAGGGAAGGTTTAGCTTTCTTT. This chain connects TRBV5-6 to TRBJ1-1; the D is unclear. The CDR3 is 15 amino acids. V was clipped by 2 bases and J by 10 bases, with 21 bases between them. Germline-derived CDR1 and CDR2 are SGHDT and YYEEEE.

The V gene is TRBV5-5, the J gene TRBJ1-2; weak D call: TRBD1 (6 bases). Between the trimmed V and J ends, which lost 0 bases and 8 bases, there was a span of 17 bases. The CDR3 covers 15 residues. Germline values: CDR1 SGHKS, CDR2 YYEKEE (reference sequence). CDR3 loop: CASSLDGWTAVGYTF. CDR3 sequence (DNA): TGTGCCAGCAGCTTGGATGGGTGGACAGCGGTGGGCTACACCTTC.

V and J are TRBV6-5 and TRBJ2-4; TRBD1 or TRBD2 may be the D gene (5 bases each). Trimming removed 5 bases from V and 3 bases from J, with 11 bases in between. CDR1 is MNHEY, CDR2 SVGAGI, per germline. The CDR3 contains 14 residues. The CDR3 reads CASSPGTVKNIQYF. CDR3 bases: TGTGCCAGCAGTCCCGGGACGGTCAAAAACATTCAGTACTTC.

The CDR3 loop is CASSRSSSRDTQYF. CDR3 nucleotides: TGTGCCAGTAGTCGGAGCTCTAGCCGAGATACGCAGTATTTT. The chain is built from TRBV19 and TRBJ2-3, with D perhaps matching TRBD2 (5 bases). V shed 5 bases and J shed 5 bases, with 14 bases lying between them. Germline CDR1 reads LNHDA; CDR2 reads SQIVND (reference sequence). CDR3 length: 14 residues.

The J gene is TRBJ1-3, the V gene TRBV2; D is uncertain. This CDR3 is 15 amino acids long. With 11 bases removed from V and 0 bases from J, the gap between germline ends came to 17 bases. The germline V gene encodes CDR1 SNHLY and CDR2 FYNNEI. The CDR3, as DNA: TGTGCCGCCTCCGTCGGGTTTCACTCTGGAAACACCATATATTTT. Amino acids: CAASVGFHSGNTIYF.

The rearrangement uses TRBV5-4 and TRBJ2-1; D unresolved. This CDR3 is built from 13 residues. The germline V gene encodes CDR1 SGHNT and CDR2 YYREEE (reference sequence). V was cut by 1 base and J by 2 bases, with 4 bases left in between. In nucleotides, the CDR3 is TGTGCCAGCAGCTTGCCCCCCTACAATGAGCAGTTCTTC. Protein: CASSLPPYNEQFF. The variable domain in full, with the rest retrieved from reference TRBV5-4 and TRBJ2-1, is ETGVTQSPTHLIKTRGQQVTLRCSSQSGHNTVSWYQQALGQGPQFIFQYYREEENGRGNFPPRFSGLQFPNYSSELNVNALELDDSALYLCASSLPPYNEQFFGPGTRLTVL.

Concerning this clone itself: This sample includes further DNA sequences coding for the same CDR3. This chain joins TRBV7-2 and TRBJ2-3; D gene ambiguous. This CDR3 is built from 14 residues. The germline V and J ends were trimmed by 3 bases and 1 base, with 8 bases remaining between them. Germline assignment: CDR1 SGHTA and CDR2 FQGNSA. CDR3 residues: CASSLARRTDTQYF. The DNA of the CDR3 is TGTGCCAGCAGCTTGGCACGCCGCACAGATACGCAGTATTTT. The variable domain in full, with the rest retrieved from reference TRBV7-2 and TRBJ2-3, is GAGVSQSPSNKVTEKGKDVELRCDPISGHTALYWYRQSLGQGLEFLIYFQGNSAPDKSGLPSDRFSAERTGGSVSTLTIQRTQQEDSAVYLCASSLARRTDTQYFGPGTRLTVL.

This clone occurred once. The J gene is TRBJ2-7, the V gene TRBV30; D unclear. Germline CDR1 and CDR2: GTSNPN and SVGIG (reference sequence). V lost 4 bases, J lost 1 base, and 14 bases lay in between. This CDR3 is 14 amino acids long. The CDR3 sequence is CAWNLGSPSYEQYF. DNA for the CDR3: TGTGCCTGGAACTTGGGGTCCCCTTCCTACGAGCAGTACTTC.

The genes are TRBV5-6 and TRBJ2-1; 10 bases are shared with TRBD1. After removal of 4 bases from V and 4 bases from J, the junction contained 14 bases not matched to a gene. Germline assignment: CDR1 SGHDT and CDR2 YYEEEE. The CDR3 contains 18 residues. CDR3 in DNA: TGTGCCAGCAGCACCCGACAGGGGGCTGTTTTTAAATACAATGAGCAGTTCTTC. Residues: CASSTRQGAVFKYNEQFF. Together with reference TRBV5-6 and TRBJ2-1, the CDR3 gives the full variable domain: DAGVTQSPTHLIKTRGQQVTLRCSPKSGHDTVSWYQQALGQGPQFIFQYYEEEERQRGNFPDRFSGHQFPNYSSELNVNALLLGDSALYLCASSTRQGAVFKYNEQFFGPGTRLTVL.

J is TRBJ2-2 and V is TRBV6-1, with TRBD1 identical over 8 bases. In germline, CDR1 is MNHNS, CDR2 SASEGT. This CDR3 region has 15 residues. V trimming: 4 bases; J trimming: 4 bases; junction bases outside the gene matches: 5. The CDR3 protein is CASSARTGRTGELFF. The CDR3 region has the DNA TGTGCCAGCAGTGCGCGGACAGGGCGCACCGGGGAGCTGTTTTTT.

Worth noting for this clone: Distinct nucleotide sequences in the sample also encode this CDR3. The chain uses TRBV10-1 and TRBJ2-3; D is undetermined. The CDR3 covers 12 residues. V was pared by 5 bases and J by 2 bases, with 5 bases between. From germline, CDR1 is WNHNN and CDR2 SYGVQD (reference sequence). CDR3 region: CASSQDTDTQYF. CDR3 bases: TGCGCCAGCAGTCAGGACACAGATACGCAGTATTTT.